This T cell receptor beta chain was sequenced in a study of regulatory T cells in long-lasting Graves disease. Study observations and caveats: Newly diagnosed patients shared about a thousand public clonotypes; persistent patients shared under 3,000.

Concerning this clonotype: Its target is unknown. At one of its ends the junction is not consistent with the germline gene, which may arise from a read error.

Relying on iRepertoire HTBI primers and Arm-PCR of CDR3 regions, the team built TCR beta libraries. TCRdb re-called the multiplex PCR reads through MiXCR, storing one row per CDR3 protein. The sample yields hundreds of thousands of distinct CDR3 sequences, about 16% seen once. The time point: newly diagnosed GD, antithyroid drugs for less than 3 months. With RNA extracted from PBMCs as input, the TCR library was made. Patients all came to the study from an endocrinology department in Xi'an, China. These records were also assigned to another study, of T cells in Graves' hyperthyroidism and ophthalmopathy. In that study: The TCR CDR3 was amplified in a first-round RT-PCR using the HTBI primer set.

Specimen: peripheral blood mononuclear cells (PBMCs), collected at new diagnosis, from a patient treated with antithyroid drugs. This receptor was identified in a woman aged 35-65 years with Graves disease.

Here the CDR3 reads CANSLLPVTEKLFF. The CDR3 DNA is TGTGCCAACAGCTTGTTACCTGTTACAGAAAAACTGTTTTTT. The genes are TRBV5-4 and TRBJ1-4; D ambiguous. Per germline, CDR1 SGHNT and CDR2 YYREEE (reference sequence). The CDR3 is 14 residues long.